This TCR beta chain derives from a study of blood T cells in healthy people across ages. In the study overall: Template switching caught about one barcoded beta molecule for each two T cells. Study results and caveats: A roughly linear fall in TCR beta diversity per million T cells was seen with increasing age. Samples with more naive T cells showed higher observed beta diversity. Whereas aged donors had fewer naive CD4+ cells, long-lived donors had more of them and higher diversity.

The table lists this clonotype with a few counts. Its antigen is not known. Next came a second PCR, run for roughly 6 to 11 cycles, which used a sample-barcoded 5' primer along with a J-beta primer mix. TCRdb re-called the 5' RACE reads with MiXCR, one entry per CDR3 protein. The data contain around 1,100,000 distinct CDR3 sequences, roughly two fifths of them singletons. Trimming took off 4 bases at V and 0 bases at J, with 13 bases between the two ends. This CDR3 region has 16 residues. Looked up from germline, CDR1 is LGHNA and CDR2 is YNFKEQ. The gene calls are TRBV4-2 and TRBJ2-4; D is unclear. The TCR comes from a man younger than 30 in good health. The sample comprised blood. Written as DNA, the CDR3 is TGTGCCAGCAGCCCCAACCGGATCGAAGCCAAAAACATTCAGTACTTC. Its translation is CASSPNRIEAKNIQYF.